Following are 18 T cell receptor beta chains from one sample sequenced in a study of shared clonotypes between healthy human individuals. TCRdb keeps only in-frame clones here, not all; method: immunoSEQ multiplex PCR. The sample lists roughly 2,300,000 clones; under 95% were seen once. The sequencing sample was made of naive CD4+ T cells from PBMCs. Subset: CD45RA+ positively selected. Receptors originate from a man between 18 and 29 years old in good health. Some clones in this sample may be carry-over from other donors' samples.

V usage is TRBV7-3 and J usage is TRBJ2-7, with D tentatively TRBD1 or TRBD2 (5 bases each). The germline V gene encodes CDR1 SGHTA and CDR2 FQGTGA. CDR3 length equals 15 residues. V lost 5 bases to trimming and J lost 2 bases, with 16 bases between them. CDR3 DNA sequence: TGTGCCAGCAGCCCAAAGGTGGGACCCGCCTACGAGCAGTACTTC. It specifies CASSPKVGPAYEQYF.

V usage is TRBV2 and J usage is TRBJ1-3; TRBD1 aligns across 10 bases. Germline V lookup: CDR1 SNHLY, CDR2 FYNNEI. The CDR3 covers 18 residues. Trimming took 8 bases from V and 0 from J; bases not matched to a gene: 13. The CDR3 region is CASRVNRDRGLSGNTIYF. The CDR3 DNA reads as TGTGCCAGCCGAGTCAACCGGGACAGGGGCCTCTCTGGAAACACCATATATTTT. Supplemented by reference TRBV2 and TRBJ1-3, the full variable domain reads EPEVTQTPSHQVTQMGQEVILRCVPISNHLYFYWYRQILGQKVEFLVSFYNNEISEKSEIFDDQFSVERPDGSNFTLKIRSTKLEDSAMYFCASRVNRDRGLSGNTIYFGEGSWLTVV.

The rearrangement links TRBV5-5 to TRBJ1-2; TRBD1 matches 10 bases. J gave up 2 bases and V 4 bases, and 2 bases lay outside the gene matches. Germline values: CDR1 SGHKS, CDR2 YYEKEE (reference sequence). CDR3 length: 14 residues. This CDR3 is CASSPTGGNYGYTF. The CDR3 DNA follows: TGTGCCAGCAGCCCGACAGGGGGCAACTATGGCTACACCTTC.

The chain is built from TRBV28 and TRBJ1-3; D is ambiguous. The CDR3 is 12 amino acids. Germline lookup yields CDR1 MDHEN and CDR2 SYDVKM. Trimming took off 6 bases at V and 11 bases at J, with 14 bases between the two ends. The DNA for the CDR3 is TGTGCCAGCAGCCCTATGACATTCGCCATATATTTT. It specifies CASSPMTFAIYF.

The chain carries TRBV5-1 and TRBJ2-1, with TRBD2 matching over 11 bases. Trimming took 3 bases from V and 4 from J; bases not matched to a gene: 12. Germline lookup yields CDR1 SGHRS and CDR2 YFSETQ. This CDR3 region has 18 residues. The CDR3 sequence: CASSSSLLAGGQYNEQFF. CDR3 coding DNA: TGCGCCAGCAGCTCATCCCTCTTAGCGGGAGGGCAATACAATGAGCAGTTCTTC.

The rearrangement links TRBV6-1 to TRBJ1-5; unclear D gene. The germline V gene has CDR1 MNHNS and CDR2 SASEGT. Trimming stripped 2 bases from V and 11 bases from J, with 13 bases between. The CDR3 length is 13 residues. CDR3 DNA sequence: TGTGCCAGCAGTGAAAACTCGTCCGGGGCCCAGCATTTT. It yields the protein CASSENSSGAQHF.

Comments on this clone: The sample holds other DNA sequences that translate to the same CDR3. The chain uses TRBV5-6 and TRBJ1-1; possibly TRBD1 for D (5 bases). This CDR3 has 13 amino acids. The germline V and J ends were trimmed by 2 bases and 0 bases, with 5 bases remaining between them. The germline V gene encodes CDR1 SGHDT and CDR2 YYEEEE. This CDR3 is CASSFRVNTEAFF. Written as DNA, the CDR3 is TGTGCCAGCAGCTTCAGGGTGAACACTGAAGCTTTCTTT.

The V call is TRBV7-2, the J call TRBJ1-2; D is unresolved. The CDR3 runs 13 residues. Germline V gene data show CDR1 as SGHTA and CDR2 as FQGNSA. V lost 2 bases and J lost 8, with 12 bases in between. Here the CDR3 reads CASSLWFSDGYTF. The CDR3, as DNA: TGTGCCAGCAGCTTATGGTTCAGTGACGGCTACACCTTC.

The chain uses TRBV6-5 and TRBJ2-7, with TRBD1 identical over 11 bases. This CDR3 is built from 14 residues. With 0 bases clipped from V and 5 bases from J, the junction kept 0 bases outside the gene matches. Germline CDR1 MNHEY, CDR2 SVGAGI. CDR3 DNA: TGTGCCAGCAGTTACTCGGGACAGGGGGACGAGCAGTACTTC. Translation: CASSYSGQGDEQYF.

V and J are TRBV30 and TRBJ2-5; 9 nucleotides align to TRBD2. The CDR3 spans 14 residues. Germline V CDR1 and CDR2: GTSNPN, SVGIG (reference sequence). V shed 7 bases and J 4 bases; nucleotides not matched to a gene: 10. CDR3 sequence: CASATSGWGETQYF. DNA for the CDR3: TGTGCCTCGGCGACTAGCGGCTGGGGAGAGACCCAGTACTTC.

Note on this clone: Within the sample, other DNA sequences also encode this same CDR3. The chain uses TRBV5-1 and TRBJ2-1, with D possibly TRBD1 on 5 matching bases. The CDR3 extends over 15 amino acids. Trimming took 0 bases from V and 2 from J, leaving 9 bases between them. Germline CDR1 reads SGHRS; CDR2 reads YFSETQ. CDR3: CASSLASGTYNEQFF. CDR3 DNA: TGCGCCAGCAGCTTGGCCTCAGGGACCTACAATGAGCAGTTCTTC.

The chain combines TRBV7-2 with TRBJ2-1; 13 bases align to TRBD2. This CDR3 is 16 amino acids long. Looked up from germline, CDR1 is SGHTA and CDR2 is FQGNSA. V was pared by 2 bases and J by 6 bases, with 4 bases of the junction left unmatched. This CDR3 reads CASSLRGLAGANEQFF. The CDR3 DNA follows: TGTGCCAGCAGCTTAAGAGGACTAGCGGGAGCCAATGAGCAGTTCTTC.

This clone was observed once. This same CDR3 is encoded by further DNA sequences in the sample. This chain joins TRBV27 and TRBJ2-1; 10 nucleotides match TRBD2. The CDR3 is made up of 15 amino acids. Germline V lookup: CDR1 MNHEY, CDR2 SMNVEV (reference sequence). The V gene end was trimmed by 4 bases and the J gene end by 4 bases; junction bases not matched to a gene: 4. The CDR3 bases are TGTGCCAGCAGTTCCGGACTAGCGGTGTACAATGAGCAGTTCTTC. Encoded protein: CASSSGLAVYNEQFF.

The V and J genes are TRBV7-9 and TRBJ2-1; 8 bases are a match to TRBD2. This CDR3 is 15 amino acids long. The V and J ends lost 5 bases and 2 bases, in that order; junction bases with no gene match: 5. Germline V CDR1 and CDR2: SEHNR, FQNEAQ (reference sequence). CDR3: CASSPTSGAYNEQFF. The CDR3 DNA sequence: TGTGCCAGCAGCCCAACTAGCGGAGCCTACAATGAGCAGTTCTTC.

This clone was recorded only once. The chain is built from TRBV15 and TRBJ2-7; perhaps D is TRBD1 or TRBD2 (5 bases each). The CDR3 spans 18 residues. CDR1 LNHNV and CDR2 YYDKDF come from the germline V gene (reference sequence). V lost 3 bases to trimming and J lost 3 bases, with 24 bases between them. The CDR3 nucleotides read TGTGCCACCAGCAGCGGGGCGCGAGGGTCCCAAATCTTCTACGAGCAGTACTTC. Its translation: CATSSGARGSQIFYEQYF.

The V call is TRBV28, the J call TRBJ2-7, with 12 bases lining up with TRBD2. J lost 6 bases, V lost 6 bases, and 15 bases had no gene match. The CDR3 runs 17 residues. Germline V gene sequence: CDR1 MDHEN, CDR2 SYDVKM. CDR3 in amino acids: CASSERLAGDRLSEQYF. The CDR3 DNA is TGTGCCAGCAGCGAAAGACTAGCGGGAGATAGATTGAGCGAGCAGTACTTC.

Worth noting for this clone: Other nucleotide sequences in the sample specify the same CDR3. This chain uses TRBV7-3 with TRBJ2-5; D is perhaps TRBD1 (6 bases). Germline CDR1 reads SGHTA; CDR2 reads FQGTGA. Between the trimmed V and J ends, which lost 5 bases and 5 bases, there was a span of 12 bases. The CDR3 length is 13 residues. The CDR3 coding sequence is TGTGCCAGCAGCCCAGGGGCGCGCGAGACCCAGTACTTC. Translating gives CASSPGARETQYF.

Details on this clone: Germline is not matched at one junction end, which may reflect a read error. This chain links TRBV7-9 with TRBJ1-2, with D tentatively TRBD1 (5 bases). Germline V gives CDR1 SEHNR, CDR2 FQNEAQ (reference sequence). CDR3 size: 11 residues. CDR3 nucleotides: TGTGCCAGCAGCTTAGGGGGCCTTTTTAACTTC. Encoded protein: CASSLGGLFNF. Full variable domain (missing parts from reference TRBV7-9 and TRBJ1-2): DTGVSQNPRHKITKRGQNVTFRCDPISEHNRLYWYRQTLGQGPEFLTYFQNEAQLEKSRLLSDRFSAERPKGSFSTLEIQRTEQGDSAMYLCASSLGGLFNFGSGTRLTVV.